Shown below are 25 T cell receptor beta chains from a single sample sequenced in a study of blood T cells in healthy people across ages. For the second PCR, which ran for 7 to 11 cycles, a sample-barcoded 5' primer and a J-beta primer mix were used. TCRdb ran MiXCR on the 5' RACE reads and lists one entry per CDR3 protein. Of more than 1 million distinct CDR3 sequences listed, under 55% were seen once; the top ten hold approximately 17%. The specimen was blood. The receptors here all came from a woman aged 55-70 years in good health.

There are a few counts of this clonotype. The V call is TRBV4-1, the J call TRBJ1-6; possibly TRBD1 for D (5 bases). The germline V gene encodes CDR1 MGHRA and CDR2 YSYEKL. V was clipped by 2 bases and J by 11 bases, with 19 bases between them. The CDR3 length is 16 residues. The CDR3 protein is CASSQLHGTGGTPLHF. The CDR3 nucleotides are TGCGCCAGCAGCCAATTGCACGGGACCGGGGGGACACCCCTCCACTTT.

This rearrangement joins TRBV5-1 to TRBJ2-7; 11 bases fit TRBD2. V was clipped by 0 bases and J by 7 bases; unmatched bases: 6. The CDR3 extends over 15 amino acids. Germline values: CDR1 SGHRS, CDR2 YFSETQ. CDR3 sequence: CASSLGTSGPNEQYF. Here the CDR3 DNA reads TGCGCCAGCAGCTTGGGGACTAGCGGGCCGAATGAGCAGTACTTC.

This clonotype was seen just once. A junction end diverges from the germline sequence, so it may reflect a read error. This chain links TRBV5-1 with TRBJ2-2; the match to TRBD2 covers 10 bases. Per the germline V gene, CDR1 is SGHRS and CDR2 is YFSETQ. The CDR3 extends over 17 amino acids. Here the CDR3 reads CASSLPSGSGITGGLFF. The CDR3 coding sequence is TGCGCCAGCAGCTTGCCTAGCGGGAGCGGAATCACCGGGGGGCTGTTTTTT.

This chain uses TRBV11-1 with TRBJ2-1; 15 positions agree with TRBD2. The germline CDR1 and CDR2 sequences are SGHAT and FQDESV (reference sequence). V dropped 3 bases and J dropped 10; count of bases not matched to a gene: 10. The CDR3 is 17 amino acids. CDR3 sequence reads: CASSFGLGLAGGGEQFF. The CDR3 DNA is TGTGCCAGCAGCTTTGGTTTGGGACTAGCGGGAGGAGGAGAGCAGTTCTTC.

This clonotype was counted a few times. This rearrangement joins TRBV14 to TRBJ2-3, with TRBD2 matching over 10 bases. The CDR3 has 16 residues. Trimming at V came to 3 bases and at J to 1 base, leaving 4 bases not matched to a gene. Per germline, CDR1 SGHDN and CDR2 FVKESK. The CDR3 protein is CASSHSSGRRTDTQYF. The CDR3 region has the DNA TGTGCCAGCAGCCACAGTAGCGGGAGGCGCACAGATACGCAGTATTTT. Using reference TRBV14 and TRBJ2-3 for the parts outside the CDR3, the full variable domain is EAGVTQFPSHSVIEKGQTVTLRCDPISGHDNLYWYRRVMGKEIKFLLHFVKESKQDESGMPNNRFLAERTGGTYSTLKVQPAELEDSGVYFCASSHSSGRRTDTQYFGPGTRLTVL.

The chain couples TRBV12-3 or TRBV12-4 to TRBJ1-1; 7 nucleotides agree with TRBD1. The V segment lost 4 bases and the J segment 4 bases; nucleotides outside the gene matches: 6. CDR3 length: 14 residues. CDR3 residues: CASSSTGASTEAFF. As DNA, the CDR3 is TGTGCCAGCAGTTCTACAGGGGCTAGCACTGAAGCTTTCTTT.

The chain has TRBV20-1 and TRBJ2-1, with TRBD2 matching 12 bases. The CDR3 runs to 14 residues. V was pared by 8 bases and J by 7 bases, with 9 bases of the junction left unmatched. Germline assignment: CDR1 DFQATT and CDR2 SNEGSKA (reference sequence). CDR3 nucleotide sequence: TGCAGTAGACTAGCGGGGGCTCTAAGGAATGAGCAGTTCTTC. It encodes CSRLAGALRNEQFF.

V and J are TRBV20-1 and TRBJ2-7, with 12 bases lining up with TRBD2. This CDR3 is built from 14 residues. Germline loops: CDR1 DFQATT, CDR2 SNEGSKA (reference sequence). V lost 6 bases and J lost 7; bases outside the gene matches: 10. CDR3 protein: CSAERLAGVDEQYF. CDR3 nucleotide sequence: TGCAGTGCCGAGAGACTAGCGGGAGTGGATGAGCAGTACTTC.

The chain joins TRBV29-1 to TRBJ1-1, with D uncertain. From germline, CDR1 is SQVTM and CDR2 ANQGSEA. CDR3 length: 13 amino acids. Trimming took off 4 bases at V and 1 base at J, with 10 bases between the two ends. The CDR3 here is CSVAPYRNTEAFF. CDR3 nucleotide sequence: TGCAGCGTTGCCCCTTACAGGAACACTGAAGCTTTCTTT.

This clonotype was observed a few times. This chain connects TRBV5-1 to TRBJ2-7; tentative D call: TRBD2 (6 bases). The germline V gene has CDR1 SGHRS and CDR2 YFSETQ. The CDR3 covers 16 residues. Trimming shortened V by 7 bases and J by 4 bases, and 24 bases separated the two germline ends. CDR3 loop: CASYPAWGDGAYEQYF. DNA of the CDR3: TGCGCCAGCTACCCCGCCTGGGGGGACGGAGCATACGAGCAGTACTTC.

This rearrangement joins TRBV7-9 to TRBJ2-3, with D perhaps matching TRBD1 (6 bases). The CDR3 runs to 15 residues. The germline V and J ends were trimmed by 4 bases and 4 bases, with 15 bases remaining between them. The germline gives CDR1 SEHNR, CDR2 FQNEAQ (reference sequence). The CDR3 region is CASSSTTGYADTQYF. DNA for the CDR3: TGTGCCAGCAGCTCGACTACAGGGTACGCAGATACGCAGTATTTT.

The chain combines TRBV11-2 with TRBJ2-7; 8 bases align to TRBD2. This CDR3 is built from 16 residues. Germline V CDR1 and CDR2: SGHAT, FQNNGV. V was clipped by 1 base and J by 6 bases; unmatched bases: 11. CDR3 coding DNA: TGTGCCAGCAGCTTAGGTTCGCGAGCGGGAGTTTCCGAGCAGTACTTC. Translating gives CASSLGSRAGVSEQYF.

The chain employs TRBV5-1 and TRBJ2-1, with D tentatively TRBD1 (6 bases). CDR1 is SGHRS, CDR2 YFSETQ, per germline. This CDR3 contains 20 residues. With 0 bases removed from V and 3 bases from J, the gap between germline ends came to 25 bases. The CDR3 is CASSLALGLFSGHHYNEQFF. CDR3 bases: TGCGCCAGCAGCTTGGCCCTAGGATTGTTCTCGGGACACCACTACAATGAGCAGTTCTTC.

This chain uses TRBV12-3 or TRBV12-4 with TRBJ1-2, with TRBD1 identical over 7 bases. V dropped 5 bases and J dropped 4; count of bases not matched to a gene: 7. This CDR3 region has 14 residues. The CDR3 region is CASSGGQISYGYTF. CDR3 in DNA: TGTGCCAGCAGTGGGGGACAGATAAGCTATGGCTACACCTTC.

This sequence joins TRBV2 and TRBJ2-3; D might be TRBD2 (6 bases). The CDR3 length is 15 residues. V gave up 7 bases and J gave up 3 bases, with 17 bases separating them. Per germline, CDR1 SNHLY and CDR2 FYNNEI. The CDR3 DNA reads TGTGCCAGCACAGGAACGGGAGTAGCGACAGATACGCAGTATTTT. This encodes CASTGTGVATDTQYF. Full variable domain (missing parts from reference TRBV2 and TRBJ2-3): EPEVTQTPSHQVTQMGQEVILRCVPISNHLYFYWYRQILGQKVEFLVSFYNNEISEKSEIFDDQFSVERPDGSNFTLKIRSTKLEDSAMYFCASTGTGVATDTQYFGPGTRLTVL.

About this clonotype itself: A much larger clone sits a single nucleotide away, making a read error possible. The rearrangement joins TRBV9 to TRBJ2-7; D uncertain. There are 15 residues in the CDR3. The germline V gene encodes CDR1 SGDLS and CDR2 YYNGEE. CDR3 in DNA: TGTGCCGGCAGCGTAGATCCGTTGAGCTCCTACGAGCAGTACTTC. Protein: CAGSVDPLSSYEQYF.

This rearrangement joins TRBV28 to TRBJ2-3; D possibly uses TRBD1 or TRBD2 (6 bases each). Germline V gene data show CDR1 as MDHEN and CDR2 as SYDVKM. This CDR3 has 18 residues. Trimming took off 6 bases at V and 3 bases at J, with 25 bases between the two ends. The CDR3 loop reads CASSLGQQGLSGTDTQYF. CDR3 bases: TGTGCCAGCAGCTTGGGGCAACAGGGACTCTCGGGAACAGATACGCAGTATTTT.

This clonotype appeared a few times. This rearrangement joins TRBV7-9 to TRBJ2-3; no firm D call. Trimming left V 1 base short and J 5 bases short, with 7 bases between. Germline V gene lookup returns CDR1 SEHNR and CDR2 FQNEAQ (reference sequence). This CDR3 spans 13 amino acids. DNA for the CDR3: TGTGCCAGCAGCTTAGGACGAATAGATACGCAGTATTTT. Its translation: CASSLGRIDTQYF.

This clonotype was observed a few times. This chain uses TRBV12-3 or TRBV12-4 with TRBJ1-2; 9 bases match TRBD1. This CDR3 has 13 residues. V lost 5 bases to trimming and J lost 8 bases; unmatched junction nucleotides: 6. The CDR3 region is CASSAIQGAGYTF. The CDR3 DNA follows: TGTGCCAGCAGTGCGATACAGGGGGCGGGCTACACCTTC.

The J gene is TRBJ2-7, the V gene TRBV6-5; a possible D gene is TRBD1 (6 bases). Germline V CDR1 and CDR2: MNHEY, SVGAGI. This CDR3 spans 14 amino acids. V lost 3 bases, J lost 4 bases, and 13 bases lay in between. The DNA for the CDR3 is TGTGCCAGCAGTTATGGGACATTTGGGTACGAGCAGTACTTC. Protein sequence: CASSYGTFGYEQYF.

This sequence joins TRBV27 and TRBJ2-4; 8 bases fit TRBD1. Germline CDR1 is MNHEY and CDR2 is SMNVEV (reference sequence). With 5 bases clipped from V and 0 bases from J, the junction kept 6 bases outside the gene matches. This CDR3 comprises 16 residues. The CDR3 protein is CASSRRTGLAKNIQYF. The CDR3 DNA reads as TGTGCCAGCAGTCGCCGGACAGGGCTAGCCAAAAACATTCAGTACTTC.

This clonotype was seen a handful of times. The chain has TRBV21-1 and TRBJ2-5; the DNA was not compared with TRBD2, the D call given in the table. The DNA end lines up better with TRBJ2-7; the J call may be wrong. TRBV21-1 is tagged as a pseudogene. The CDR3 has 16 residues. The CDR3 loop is CASSKVPSGGNYEQYF. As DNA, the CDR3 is TGTGCCAGCAGCAAAGTGCCTAGCGGGGGTAACTACGAGCAGTACTTC.

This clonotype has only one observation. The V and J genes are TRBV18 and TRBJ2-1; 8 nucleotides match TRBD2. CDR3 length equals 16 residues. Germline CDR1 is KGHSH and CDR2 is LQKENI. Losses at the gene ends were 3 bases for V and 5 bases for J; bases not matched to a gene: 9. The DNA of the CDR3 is TGTGCCAGCTCACCGCTCGAGCGGGAGATTAACAATGAGCAGTTCTTC. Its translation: CASSPLEREINNEQFF.

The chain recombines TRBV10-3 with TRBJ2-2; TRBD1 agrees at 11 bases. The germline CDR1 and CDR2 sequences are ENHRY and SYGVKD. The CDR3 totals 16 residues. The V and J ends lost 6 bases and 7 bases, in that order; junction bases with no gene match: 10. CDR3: CAIRGQGESSFGELFF. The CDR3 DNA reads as TGTGCCATCAGGGGACAGGGGGAAAGTTCGTTCGGGGAGCTGTTTTTT.

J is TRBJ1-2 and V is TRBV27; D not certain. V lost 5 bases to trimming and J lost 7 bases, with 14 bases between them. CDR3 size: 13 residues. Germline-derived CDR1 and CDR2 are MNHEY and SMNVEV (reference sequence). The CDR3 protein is CASSQTHTGGYTF. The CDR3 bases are TGTGCCAGCAGTCAGACCCACACGGGTGGCTACACCTTC.